What follows are 11 T cell receptor beta chains derived from one specimen sequenced in a study of cytomegalovirus exposure and HLA in healthy donors. Amplification used 60 Vbeta primers and 13 Jbeta primers. Assay: immunoSEQ multiplex PCR; the TCRdb copy retains only in-frame clones and omits some. Among tens of thousands of clones listed, less than 70% were seen once. Sequenced: PBMCs. These TCRs come from a human donor in good health.

By share, this clone ranks as medium-sized. The rearrangement joins TRBV6-1 to TRBJ2-1; TRBD1 agrees at 8 bases. With 2 bases clipped from V and 2 bases from J, the junction kept 14 bases outside the gene matches. CDR3 length: 19 residues. CDR1 is MNHNS, CDR2 SASEGT, per germline. CDR3 protein: CASSELPGGRNTPYNEQFF. The CDR3 bases are TGTGCCAGCAGTGAACTTCCAGGGGGCAGGAATACCCCCTACAATGAGCAGTTCTTC.

This chain's CDR3 is CASSYDRPNSYEQYF. CDR3 DNA sequence: TGTGCCAGCAGTTACGACAGGCCCAACTCCTACGAGCAGTACTTC. The chain couples TRBV6-5 to TRBJ2-7; a weak D match, TRBD1 (6 bases). This CDR3 comprises 15 residues. The V end lost 2 bases, the J end lost 0 bases, and 11 bases lay between the germline ends. Germline V CDR1 and CDR2: MNHEY, SVGAGI.

The chain joins TRBV7-6 to TRBJ2-5; 10 bases fit TRBD2. The CDR3 consists of 16 residues. V gave up 1 base and J gave up 1 base; unmatched junction bases: 3. Germline loops: CDR1 SGHVS, CDR2 FNYEAQ. The CDR3 nucleotides read TGTGCCAGCAGCTTAGAGGCTAGCGGGGGCCAAGAGACCCAGTACTTC. Its translation is CASSLEASGGQETQYF.

The chain couples TRBV5-8 to TRBJ2-5, with TRBD2 matching over 9 bases. CDR3 length equals 15 residues. Per germline, CDR1 SGHTS and CDR2 YDEGEE. The V segment lost 4 bases and the J segment 5 bases; nucleotides outside the gene matches: 9. The CDR3 spells CASSGGLAASETQYF. The DNA for the CDR3 is TGTGCCAGCAGCGGGGGACTAGCAGCTTCGGAGACCCAGTACTTC. Full variable domain (remainder filled in from reference TRBV5-8 and TRBJ2-5): EAGVTQSPTHLIKTRGQQATLRCSPISGHTSVYWYQQALGLGLQFLLWYDEGEERNRGNFPPRFSGRQFPNYSSELNVNALELEDSALYLCASSGGLAASETQYFGPGTRLLVL.

The chain joins TRBV15 to TRBJ2-7; TRBD1 agrees at 9 bases. After removal of 3 bases from V and 3 bases from J, the junction contained 6 bases not matched to a gene. The germline CDR1 and CDR2 sequences are LNHNV and YYDKDF (reference sequence). The CDR3 totals 15 residues. The CDR3, as DNA: TGTGCCACCAGCAGGCCGGGACAGGGACTCTACGAGCAGTACTTC. Its protein product is CATSRPGQGLYEQYF.

The J gene is TRBJ2-5, the V gene TRBV7-3; no firm D call. Germline loops: CDR1 SGHTA, CDR2 FQGTGA. The length of the CDR3 is 15 residues. V was clipped by 0 bases and J by 2 bases, with 10 bases between them. The chain's CDR3 is CASSLTLGGQETQYF. The CDR3 nucleotides are TGTGCCAGCAGCTTAACGTTAGGCGGACAAGAGACCCAGTACTTC.

This chain links TRBV11-1 with TRBJ2-7; D may be TRBD2 (6 bases). Germline V CDR1 and CDR2: SGHAT, FQDESV (reference sequence). V dropped 4 bases and J dropped 3 bases, with 10 bases sitting between them. The CDR3 spans 13 residues. CDR3 region: CASSSGGLYEQYF. CDR3 bases: TGTGCCAGCAGCTCCGGGGGTCTCTACGAGCAGTACTTC.

This chain connects TRBV10-3 to TRBJ1-5, with unresolved D. Trimming removed 2 bases at V and 4 bases at J, with 6 bases between. From germline, CDR1 is ENHRY and CDR2 SYGVKD. The CDR3 consists of 13 residues. This CDR3 is CAISETGNQPQHF. The CDR3 nucleotides read TGTGCCATCAGTGAGACCGGGAATCAGCCCCAGCATTTT.

This rearrangement joins TRBV6-1 to TRBJ1-2, with TRBD1 identical over 8 bases. CDR3 length: 15 residues. Per the germline V gene, CDR1 is MNHNS and CDR2 is SASEGT. J lost 6 bases, V lost 4 bases, and 10 bases had no gene match. The CDR3 region is CASSGTGSFMDGYTF. Here the CDR3 DNA reads TGTGCCAGCAGTGGGACAGGGAGTTTCATGGATGGCTACACCTTC.

The rearrangement joins TRBV11-2 to TRBJ2-5, with D perhaps TRBD2 (6 bases). CDR1 is SGHAT and CDR2 is FQNNGV in the germline V gene. CDR3 length equals 12 residues. V was cut by 10 bases and J by 4 bases, with 13 bases left in between. The CDR3 nucleotides read TGTGCCACCGGAGGGCGTACAGAGACCCAGTACTTC. The encoded protein is CATGGRTETQYF.

This clone occurred a few times. This chain joins TRBV7-8 and TRBJ1-1; D may be TRBD1 (6 bases). Germline V gene lookup returns CDR1 SGHVS and CDR2 FQNEAQ. The V gene lost 5 bases and the J gene lost 11 bases, with 15 bases spanning the gap. The CDR3 extends over 12 amino acids. The CDR3 region has the DNA TGTGCCAGCAGCCTAGAACAGGGCAGGGCTTTCTTT. Protein product: CASSLEQGRAFF.